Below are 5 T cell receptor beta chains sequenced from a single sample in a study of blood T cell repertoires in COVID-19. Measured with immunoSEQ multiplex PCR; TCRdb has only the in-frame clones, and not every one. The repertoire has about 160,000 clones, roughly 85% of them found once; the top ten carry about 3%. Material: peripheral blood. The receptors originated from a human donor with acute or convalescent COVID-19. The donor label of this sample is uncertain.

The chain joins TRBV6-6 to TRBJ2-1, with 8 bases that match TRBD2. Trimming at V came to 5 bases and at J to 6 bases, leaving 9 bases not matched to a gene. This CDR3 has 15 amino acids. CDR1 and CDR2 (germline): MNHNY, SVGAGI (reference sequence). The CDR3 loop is CASSPQAGGFNEQFF. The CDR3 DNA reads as TGTGCCAGCAGTCCGCAGGCGGGGGGATTCAATGAGCAGTTCTTC.

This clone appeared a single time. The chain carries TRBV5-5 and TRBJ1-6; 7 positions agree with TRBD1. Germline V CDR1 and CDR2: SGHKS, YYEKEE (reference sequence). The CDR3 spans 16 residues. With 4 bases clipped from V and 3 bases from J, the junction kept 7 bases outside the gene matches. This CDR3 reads CASSQGQLIYNSPLHF. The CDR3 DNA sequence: TGTGCCAGCAGCCAGGGACAGCTGATCTATAATTCACCCCTCCACTTT. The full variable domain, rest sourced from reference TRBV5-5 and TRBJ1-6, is DAGVTQSPTHLIKTRGQQVTLRCSPISGHKSVSWYQQVLGQGPQFIFQYYEKEERGRGNFPDRFSARQFPNYSSELNVNALLLGDSALYLCASSQGQLIYNSPLHFGNGTRLTVT.

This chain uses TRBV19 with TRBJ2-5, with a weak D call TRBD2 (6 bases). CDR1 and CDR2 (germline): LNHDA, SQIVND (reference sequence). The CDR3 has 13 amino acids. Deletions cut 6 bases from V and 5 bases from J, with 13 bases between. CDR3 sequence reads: CASSRLGGETQYF. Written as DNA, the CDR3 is TGTGCCAGTAGCCGCTTGGGGGGTGAGACCCAGTACTTC.

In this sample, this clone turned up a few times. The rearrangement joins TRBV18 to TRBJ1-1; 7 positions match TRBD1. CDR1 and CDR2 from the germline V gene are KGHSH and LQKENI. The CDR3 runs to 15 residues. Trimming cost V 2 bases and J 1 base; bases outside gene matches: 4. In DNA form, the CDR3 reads TGTGCCAGCTCACCAAGGAGGGGGCGGAACACTGAAGCTTTCTTT. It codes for CASSPRRGRNTEAFF.

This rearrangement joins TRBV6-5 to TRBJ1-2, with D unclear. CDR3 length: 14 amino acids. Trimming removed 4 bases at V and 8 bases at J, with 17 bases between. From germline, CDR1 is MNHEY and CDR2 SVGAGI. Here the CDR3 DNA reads TGTGCCAGCAGTTTTACGACCTCATCAGGAGGCTACACCTTC. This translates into CASSFTTSSGGYTF.